This record concerns one T cell receptor beta chain sequence. Its antigen is undetermined. The data were taken from a study of T cell clones after liver transplantation. Regarding the study as a whole: A larger donor-reactive than third-party decline suggested partial antigen-specific deletion.

CDR1 MNHNY and CDR2 SVGAGI come from the germline V gene (reference sequence). The CDR3 extends over 16 amino acids. V was cut by 5 bases and J by 1 base, with 15 bases left in between. Profiling relied on immunoSEQ multiplex PCR, and the TCRdb table lists in-frame clones only, not all of them. The profile covers roughly 80,000 clones, with approximately 82% appearing a single time and roughly 3% taken by the ten largest. This clonotype originated in a human patient who received a liver transplant. The graft donor may have contributed some T cells. The chain employs TRBV6-6 and TRBJ2-1; no definite D call. The specimen comprised CD4+ T cells from blood, sampled at the 22-month timepoint. The DNA for the CDR3 is TGTGCCAGCAGTCGCCTAGACCGGCCGTCCTACAATGAGCAGTTCTTC. It is translated as CASSRLDRPSYNEQFF.